This TCR beta chain was sequenced during a study of neoadjuvant nivolumab and ipilimumab in lung cancer (dated by TCRdb to the early 2020s). Study-level background: Nivolumab was administered intravenously at 3 mg/kg on days 1, 15 and 29, and in the combination arm ipilimumab 1 mg/kg was added on day 1 only. In the trial, nearly 45 patients with operable NSCLC were treated, of whom approximately 23 were randomized to nivolumab monotherapy and around 20 to nivolumab plus ipilimumab. The study compared TCR repertoires in pretherapy (baseline) peripheral blood with TCR repertoires in tumors resected at surgery following neoadjuvant immune checkpoint blockade. The primary endpoint of the trial was the rate of major pathologic response (MPR) in the intention-to-treat population of each study arm. Matched pretherapy and resected tumor pairs were analyzed for seven patients: four treated with nivolumab and three with nivolumab plus ipilimumab.

Preparation of the library involved the immunoSEQ multiplex PCR assay. Processing in the source paper ran as follows. Repertoires were summarized in terms of richness and clonality, and significantly expanded and contracted clones between pre- and post-therapy samples were identified. TCRdb stores this immuneACCESS table with in-frame sequences only. Part of the clones is absent; in the studies checked, under half of the shortfall reflects unresolved V genes, and no reason is known for the rest. D and trimming come from the DNA, and the V and J calls and clone size come from that table. In all, the sample holds over 45,000 clones, and about 89% of those were seen once. The ten largest clones add up to approximately 3.5% of the sample. Taken from the germline V gene, the CDR1 and CDR2 loops are SNHLY and FYNNEI. Counted from cysteine to phenylalanine, this CDR3 has 13 amino acids. The only DNA kept is the CDR3, 39 bases in frame from the first base. Trimming takes 8 bases from V and 7 bases from J, and the germline ends sit 14 bases apart.

On this clone: The clone's antigen remains unknown. It has no much larger one-base neighbor in the sample; base qualities were not kept.

Study-wide conclusions, independent of this receptor: Pretherapy blood TCR richness correlated positively with richness in tumors resected after neoadjuvant therapy (Spearman R of about 0.81). A small number of samples underwent TCR sequencing. Tumor T-cell richness and clonality rose from pretherapy to surgery in three of three dual-therapy tumors but in only two of four nivolumab-treated tumors. Resected tumors had greater TCR richness and clonality than tumor-adjacent uninvolved lung, and increases were observed in more dual-therapy-treated tumors. No significant correlation was found between TCR clonality and pathologic tumor regression, and only one major-pathologic-response sample was available for the clonality analysis.

The intended sense of this specimen's time point label: pretherapy, before neoadjuvant immune checkpoint inhibitors. Samples came from the phase 2 randomized NEOSTAR trial, which tested neoadjuvant nivolumab or nivolumab plus ipilimumab followed by surgery in operable NSCLC. The specimen was blood, collected before neoadjuvant nivolumab, alone or with ipilimumab. The rearrangement combines TRBV2 with TRBJ1-4, with the identity of the D gene unclear. This receptor was identified in an adult with non-small cell lung cancer. Some clones in this sample may be carry-over from other donors' samples. The CDR3 region has the sequence CASWTDYSEKLFF. The nucleotide sequence is given as TGTGCCAGCTGGACGGATTACTCTGAAAAACTGTTTTTT.